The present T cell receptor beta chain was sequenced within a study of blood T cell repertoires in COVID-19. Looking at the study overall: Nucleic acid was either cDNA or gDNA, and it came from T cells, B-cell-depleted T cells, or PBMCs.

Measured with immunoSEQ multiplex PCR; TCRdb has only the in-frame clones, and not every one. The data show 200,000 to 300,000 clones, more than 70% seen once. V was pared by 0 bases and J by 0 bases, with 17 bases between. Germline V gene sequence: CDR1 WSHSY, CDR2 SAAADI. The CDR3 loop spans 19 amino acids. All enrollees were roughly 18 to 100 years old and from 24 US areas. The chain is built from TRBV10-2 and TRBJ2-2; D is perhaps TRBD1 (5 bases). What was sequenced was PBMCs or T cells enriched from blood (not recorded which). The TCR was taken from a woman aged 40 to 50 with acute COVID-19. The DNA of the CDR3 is TGCGCCAGCAGTGAGTCGACATTATTAAGGACACCGAACACCGGGGAGCTGTTTTTT. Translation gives CASSESTLLRTPNTGELFF.